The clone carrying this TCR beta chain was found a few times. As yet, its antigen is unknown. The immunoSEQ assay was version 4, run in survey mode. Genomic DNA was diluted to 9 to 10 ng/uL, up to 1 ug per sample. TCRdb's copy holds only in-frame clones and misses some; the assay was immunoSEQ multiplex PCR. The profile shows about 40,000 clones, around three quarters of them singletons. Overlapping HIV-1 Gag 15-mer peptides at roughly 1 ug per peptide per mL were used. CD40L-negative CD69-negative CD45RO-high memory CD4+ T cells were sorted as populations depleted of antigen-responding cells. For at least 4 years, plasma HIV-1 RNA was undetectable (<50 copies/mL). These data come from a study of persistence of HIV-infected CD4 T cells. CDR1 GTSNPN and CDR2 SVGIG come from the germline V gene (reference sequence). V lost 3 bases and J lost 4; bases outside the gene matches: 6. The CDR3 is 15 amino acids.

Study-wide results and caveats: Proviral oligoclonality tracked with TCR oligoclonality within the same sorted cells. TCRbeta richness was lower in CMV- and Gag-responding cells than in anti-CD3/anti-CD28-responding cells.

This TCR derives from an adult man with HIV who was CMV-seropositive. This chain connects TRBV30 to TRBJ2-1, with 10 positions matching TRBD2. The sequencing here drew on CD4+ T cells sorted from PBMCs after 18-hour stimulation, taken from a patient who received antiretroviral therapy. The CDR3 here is CAWRLLAGVYNEQFF. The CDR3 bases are TGTGCCTGGAGGCTGCTAGCGGGGGTTTACAATGAGCAGTTCTTC.